This TCR beta chain was observed in a study of cytomegalovirus exposure and HLA in healthy donors. The method was immunoSEQ multiplex PCR; TCRdb's version includes in-frame clones alone and lacks a portion of them. The table records under 250,000 clones, roughly 91% of them present only once. The V and J ends lost 7 bases and 1 base respectively, with 17 bases between them. Germline V CDR1 and CDR2: MGHRA, YSYEKL. The CDR3 runs to 15 residues. The TCR was taken from a woman aged 18-30 years in good health and CMV-seropositive. Sequencing was performed on PBMCs. The chain employs TRBV4-1 and TRBJ2-7; D is unresolved. In DNA form, the CDR3 reads TGCGCCAGCACGTCTTCCGCGCACTCATCCTACGAGCAGTACTTC. Translating gives CASTSSAHSSYEQYF.